This TCR beta chain was sequenced for a study of blood T cell repertoires in COVID-19. Across the whole study: Sample material is recorded as cDNA or gDNA derived from T cells, B-cell-depleted T cells, or PBMCs.

The protocol was immunoSEQ multiplex PCR, while the TCRdb copy is restricted to in-frame clones and leaves out a portion. The sample has approximately 240,000 clones; roughly 82% are singletons. The CDR3 consists of 15 residues. Germline V lookup: CDR1 SGHTA, CDR2 FQGNSA. The V gene end was trimmed by 4 bases and the J gene end by 3 bases; junction bases not matched to a gene: 8. Sequencing input: peripheral blood. This receptor was taken from a middle-aged woman who had recovered from COVID-19. This sequence joins TRBV7-2 and TRBJ2-7, with 8 nucleotides matching TRBD1. CDR3 nucleotide sequence: TGTGCCAGCAGCTCCCAGGGACAGGCAAACTACGAGCAGTACTTC. This sequence encodes CASSSQGQANYEQYF.